A selection of T cell receptor beta chains follows, all from one sample in a study of post-analysis software for immune sequencing data. Via MiXCR, TCRdb re-called the PCR reads, giving one row per CDR3 protein. The table shows around 710,000 distinct CDR3 sequences, with about 43% occurring only once. The sequencing sample was made of blood. The source is a girl aged 5-17 years with multiple sclerosis. CDR3s include the opening cysteine and the closing phenylalanine or tryptophan. The D gene is left open where the match is weak. Some rows have no size entry. The others give once, few or many, or a class for an expanded clone.

clone size	V gene	J gene	D gene	CDR3 protein	CDR3 DNA
NA	TRBV29-1	TRBJ2-1	TRBD2	CSVFRTSSEQFF	TGCAGCGTCTTTCGGACTAGTAGTGAGCAGTTCTTC
NA	TRBV5-1	TRBJ2-2	TRBD2	CASSPGTSGTTGELFF	TGCGCCAGCAGCCCCGGGACTAGCGGGACGACCGGGGAGCTGTTTTTT
few	TRBV9	TRBJ2-7	TRBD1	CASSVGQGFDEQYF	TGTGCCAGCAGCGTCGGACAGGGGTTCGACGAGCAGTACTTC
few	TRBV10-3	TRBJ2-5	TRBD1	CAISERDRGGETQYF	TGTGCCATCAGTGAGAGGGACAGGGGCGGCGAGACCCAGTACTTC
NA	TRBV5-1	TRBJ2-1	TRBD2	CATSRTSGYNEQFF	TGCGCCACCTCGCGGACTAGCGGGTACAATGAGCAGTTCTTC
NA	TRBV12-3/TRBV12-4	TRBJ1-1	NA	CASSLAMGPGTEAFF	TGTGCCAGCAGTTTAGCGATGGGTCCGGGCACTGAAGCTTTCTTT
few	TRBV5-5	TRBJ1-5	NA	CASSGGAWDQPQHF	TGTGCCAGCAGCGGGGGGGCCTGGGATCAGCCCCAGCATTTT
NA	TRBV7-2	TRBJ2-7	NA	CASSLAAVGSYEQYF	TGTGCCAGCAGCTTAGCAGCGGTGGGCTCCTACGAGCAGTACTTC
few	TRBV2	TRBJ2-4	NA	CASTPRGIAKNIQYF	TGTGCCAGCACCCCCAGGGGTATAGCCAAAAACATTCAGTACTTC
few	TRBV28	TRBJ2-5	TRBD1	CASSGRTGIETQYF	TGTGCCAGCAGTGGACGGACAGGGATAGAGACCCAGTACTTC
NA	TRBV12-3/TRBV12-4	TRBJ2-7	TRBD1	CASGGTGAYKQYF	TGTGCCAGCGGCGGAACAGGGGCCTACAAGCAGTACTTC
few	TRBV29-1	TRBJ1-1	TRBD1	CSVAPQGGTEAFF	TGCAGCGTTGCGCCTCAGGGGGGCACTGAAGCTTTCTTT
NA	TRBV10-3	TRBJ1-1	NA	CAISGSMGAKGTEAFF	TGTGCCATCAGCGGGTCAATGGGGGCCAAGGGCACTGAAGCTTTCTTT